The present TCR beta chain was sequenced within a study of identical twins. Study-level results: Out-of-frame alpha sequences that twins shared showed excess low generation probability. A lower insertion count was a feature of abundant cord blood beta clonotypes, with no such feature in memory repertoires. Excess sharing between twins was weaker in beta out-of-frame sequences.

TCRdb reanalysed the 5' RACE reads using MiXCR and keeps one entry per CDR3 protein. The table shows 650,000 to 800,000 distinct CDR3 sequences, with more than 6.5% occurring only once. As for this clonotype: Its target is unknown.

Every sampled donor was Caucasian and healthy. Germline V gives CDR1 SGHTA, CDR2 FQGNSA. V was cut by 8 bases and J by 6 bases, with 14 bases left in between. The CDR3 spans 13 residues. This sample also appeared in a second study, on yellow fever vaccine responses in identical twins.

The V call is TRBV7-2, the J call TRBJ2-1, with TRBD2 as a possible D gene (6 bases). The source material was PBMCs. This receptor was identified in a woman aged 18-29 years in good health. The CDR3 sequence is CASGRAGRNEQFF. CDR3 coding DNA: TGTGCCAGCGGTAGAGCGGGCCGCAATGAGCAGTTCTTC.